The 17 T cell receptor beta chains below all came from one sample that was sequenced in a study of blood T cell repertoires in COVID-19. TCRdb's copy holds only in-frame clones and misses some; the assay was immunoSEQ multiplex PCR. Among roughly 170,000 clones listed, around four fifths were seen once. The sequenced material came from PBMCs or T cells enriched from blood (not recorded which). The receptors come from a woman aged 45 to 65 in a cohort exposed to, infected with or recovered from COVID-19 (not recorded which).

A few counts support this clone. Other DNA sequences within the sample encode an identical CDR3. The V and J genes are TRBV5-1 and TRBJ1-1; 7 nucleotides align to TRBD1. After removal of 0 bases from V and 2 bases from J, the junction contained 1 base not matched to a gene. Germline V gene lookup returns CDR1 SGHRS and CDR2 YFSETQ. CDR3 length: 14 residues. The DNA of the CDR3 is TGCGCCAGCAGCTTGGACAGGGGCAACACTGAAGCTTTCTTT. Translated: CASSLDRGNTEAFF. The full variable domain, its missing parts supplied by reference TRBV5-1 and TRBJ1-1, is KAGVTQTPRYLIKTRGQQVTLSCSPISGHRSVSWYQQTPGQGLQFLFEYFSETQRNKGNFPGRFSGRQFSNSRSEMNVSTLELGDSALYLCASSLDRGNTEAFFGQGTRLTVV.

The V call is TRBV6-5, the J call TRBJ1-4, with D uncertain. V was clipped by 2 bases and J by 0 bases, with 7 bases between them. Germline V lookup: CDR1 MNHEY, CDR2 SVGAGI. CDR3 length: 15 residues. CDR3 in amino acids: CASSYGGTTNEKLFF. The CDR3 nucleotides are TGTGCCAGCAGTTACGGAGGGACAACTAATGAAAAACTGTTTTTT.

The chain couples TRBV4-2 to TRBJ1-3, with a weak D call TRBD1 (5 bases). The CDR3 contains 17 residues. V was pared by 0 bases and J by 2 bases, with 14 bases between. Germline CDR1 reads LGHNA; CDR2 reads YNFKEQ. CDR3 bases: TGTGCCAGCAGCCAAGATCGTCAGGGAGGGGCTGGAAACACCATATATTTT. Its translation is CASSQDRQGGAGNTIYF.

The chain recombines TRBV11-3 with TRBJ2-2; D perhaps matches TRBD2 (5 bases). The CDR3 loop spans 15 amino acids. The ends were cut back, 4 bases at V and 6 bases at J, with 15 bases in the middle. Germline V CDR1 and CDR2: SGHNT, YENEEA. The CDR3 here is CASSSGLGVAGELFF. CDR3 sequence (DNA): TGTGCCAGCAGCTCCGGACTGGGCGTGGCCGGGGAGCTGTTTTTT.

The chain links TRBV2 to TRBJ1-5; no clear D. CDR3 size: 15 residues. The V gene lost 1 base and the J gene lost 1 base, with 8 bases spanning the gap. From germline, CDR1 is SNHLY and CDR2 FYNNEI. CDR3 coding DNA: TGTGCCAGCAGTGAAGGAGAATACAGCAATCAGCCCCAGCATTTT. This sequence encodes CASSEGEYSNQPQHF.

The chain employs TRBV11-2 and TRBJ1-1; D is perhaps TRBD1 (5 bases). Germline CDR1 is SGHAT and CDR2 is FQNNGV. V gave up 1 base and J gave up 7 bases, with 10 bases separating them. The CDR3 is 13 amino acids. DNA for the CDR3: TGTGCCAGCAGCTTAGTCAGGGTAGGTGAAGCTTTCTTT. It encodes CASSLVRVGEAFF. Full variable domain (missing parts from reference TRBV11-2 and TRBJ1-1): EAGVAQSPRYKIIEKRQSVAFWCNPISGHATLYWYQQILGQGPKLLIQFQNNGVVDDSQLPKDRFSAERLKGVDSTLKIQPAKLEDSAVYLCASSLVRVGEAFFGQGTRLTVV.

This chain uses TRBV6-4 with TRBJ2-6; weak D call: TRBD2 (6 bases). The CDR3 consists of 15 residues. V was pared by 4 bases and J by 1 base, with 8 bases between. Germline V gives CDR1 MRHNA, CDR2 SNTAGT. The CDR3 coding sequence is TGTGCCAGCAGTGTGGAGGGATCTGGGGCCAACGTCCTGACTTTC. This codes for CASSVEGSGANVLTF.

The rearrangement joins TRBV27 to TRBJ2-7; maybe TRBD1 (6 bases). This CDR3 has 14 residues. CDR1 is MNHEY and CDR2 is SMNVEV in the germline V gene (reference sequence). V lost 4 bases, J lost 2 bases, and 12 bases lay in between. This CDR3 is CASSSTTGPYEQYF. The CDR3 DNA reads as TGTGCCAGCAGTTCCACCACAGGGCCCTACGAGCAGTACTTC.

Regarding this clone: The junction does not match germline at one end; this may be a read error. The V gene is TRBV7-7, the J gene TRBJ2-1; 7 positions agree with TRBD2. The CDR3 spans 15 residues. Looked up from germline, CDR1 is SSHAT and CDR2 is FNYEAQ (reference sequence). The CDR3 coding sequence is TGTGCTAGCAGCCAGATTGGCGGGGCGGGAGAGGAGCAGTTCTTC. Its protein is CASSQIGGAGEEQFF.

In its sample, this clone was seen once. The rearrangement uses TRBV19 and TRBJ2-1; D is undetermined. V was trimmed by 6 bases and J by 2 bases, leaving 14 bases between them. Germline V gene sequence: CDR1 LNHDA, CDR2 SQIVND (reference sequence). The CDR3 spans 15 residues. For the CDR3, the DNA is TGTGCCAGTAGCCTTCAGGTCTCGGCCTACAATGAGCAGTTCTTC. Translation gives CASSLQVSAYNEQFF.

The chain links TRBV27 to TRBJ2-2; D call uncertain. Germline assignment: CDR1 MNHEY and CDR2 SMNVEV (reference sequence). The germline V and J ends were trimmed by 2 bases and 5 bases, with 12 bases remaining between them. CDR3 length equals 15 residues. CDR3 bases: TGTGCCAGCAGTTTAAGTCGGCTAGTGACCGGGGAGCTGTTTTTT. It is translated as CASSLSRLVTGELFF.

This clone has just a few counts. The V and J genes are TRBV18 and TRBJ1-1, with D perhaps matching TRBD1 (6 bases). Trimming took off 5 bases at V and 1 base at J, with 11 bases between the two ends. Germline V gives CDR1 KGHSH, CDR2 LQKENI. The CDR3 runs to 14 residues. CDR3 bases: TGTGCCAGCTCAAAACCGACAGGGAACACTGAAGCTTTCTTT. This gives the protein CASSKPTGNTEAFF.

This CDR3 reads CATSDSDRVTQYF. In nucleotides, the CDR3 is TGTGCCACCAGTGACTCGGACAGGGTCACTCAGTACTTC. The chain has TRBV24-1 and TRBJ2-5; 8 bases match TRBD1. Trimming at V came to 4 bases and at J to 11 bases, leaving 8 bases not matched to a gene. This CDR3 is 13 amino acids long. The germline V gene encodes CDR1 KGHDR and CDR2 SFDVKD.

The V gene is TRBV29-1, the J gene TRBJ1-2, with D uncertain. The CDR3 is made up of 13 amino acids. The V and J ends lost 5 bases and 4 bases respectively, with 14 bases between them. The germline V gene encodes CDR1 SQVTM and CDR2 ANQGSEA. In nucleotides, the CDR3 is TGCAGCGTTCAAAGTACAGAGTCCTATGGCTACACCTTC. It encodes CSVQSTESYGYTF. The variable domain in full, with the rest retrieved from reference TRBV29-1 and TRBJ1-2, is SAVISQKPSRDICQRGTSLTIQCQVDSQVTMMFWYRQQPGQSLTLIATANQGSEATYESGFVIDKFPISRPNLTFSTLTVSNMSPEDSSIYLCSVQSTESYGYTFGSGTRLTVV.

This clone was counted a single time. The CDR3 DNA reads TGTGCCTGGGTTGGTGGGGGACAGTATAATTCACCCCTCCACTTT. Translation gives CAWVGGGQYNSPLHF. This chain links TRBV30 with TRBJ1-6; 7 nucleotides agree with TRBD1. Germline CDR1 reads GTSNPN; CDR2 reads SVGIG (reference sequence). The V and J ends lost 5 bases and 4 bases, in that order; junction bases with no gene match: 8. The CDR3 is 15 residues long.

The chain recombines TRBV5-8 with TRBJ1-2, with D uncertain. CDR1 is SGHTS and CDR2 is YDEGEE in the germline V gene. The V gene lost 7 bases and the J gene lost 6 bases, with 16 bases spanning the gap. CDR3 size: 13 residues. The CDR3 nucleotides are TGTGCCAGCCAGAGAGGGTCCCCGCATGGCTACACCTTC. This sequence encodes CASQRGSPHGYTF.

The rearrangement links TRBV7-2 to TRBJ2-1; TRBD2 agrees at 11 bases. Unmatched junction bases numbered 7, after V lost 5 bases and J lost 7 bases. The germline V gene has CDR1 SGHTA and CDR2 FQGNSA. The CDR3 consists of 15 residues. CDR3 sequence (DNA): TGTGCCAGCAGCCGTAGCGGGGGGGCCGGGAATGAGCAGTTCTTC. The encoded protein is CASSRSGGAGNEQFF. The whole variable domain, filled in from reference TRBV7-2 and TRBJ2-1, reads GAGVSQSPSNKVTEKGKDVELRCDPISGHTALYWYRQSLGQGLEFLIYFQGNSAPDKSGLPSDRFSAERTGGSVSTLTIQRTQQEDSAVYLCASSRSGGAGNEQFFGPGTRLTVL.